The clone carrying this T cell receptor beta chain has only a few counts. What it binds is unknown. These data come from a study of CD8+ T cells in alopecia areata. The germline V gene has CDR1 ENHRY and CDR2 SYGVKD. V was trimmed by 3 bases and J by 2 bases, leaving 11 bases between them. This CDR3 spans 14 amino acids. Study findings and constraints: Given one nonresponder, whether baseline CD8+ expansion relates to response remains uncertain. Higher clonality was seen in lesional scalp than in normal scalp, especially in alopecia totalis/universalis.

Following extraction, RNA underwent reverse transcription to cDNA, which served as the sequencing template. TCRdb's table, derived via immunoSEQ multiplex PCR, lists solely in-frame clones and lacks some. The sample shows about 190,000 clones, 45% to 65% of them seen only once. Stated treatment: oral pan-JAK inhibitor, 5-10 mg twice daily. Both peripheral blood and punch biopsies of lesional scalp skin were obtained from patients who had alopecia areata. The source was CD4+ T cells sorted from blood, collected at week 4, from a patient treated with tofacitinib. The receptor's source is a human donor with alopecia areata. V usage is TRBV10-3 and J usage is TRBJ2-7; D is undetermined. This CDR3 is CAISDRIVPYEQYF. CDR3 nucleotide sequence: TGTGCCATCAGTGACAGGATAGTTCCCTACGAGCAGTACTTC.